The next 29 T cell receptor beta chains were all read from a single sample in a study of T cells in Graves' hyperthyroidism and ophthalmopathy. Amplification of TCR beta CDR3 regions was performed using RNA transcripts as template. A first-round RT-PCR of the TCR CDR3 used the HTBI primer set. MiXCR, run by TCRdb on the multiplex PCR reads, gives a single entry per CDR3 protein. The sample carries approximately 380,000 distinct CDR3 sequences, over 13% recorded once. Source material: blood. Receptors were obtained from a man aged 45-65 years with Graves' ophthalmopathy.

This clonotype has ten or more counts. The chain employs TRBV12-5 and TRBJ2-5; 7 bases match TRBD1. This CDR3 has 13 amino acids. V gave up 7 bases and J gave up 2 bases; unmatched junction bases: 4. CDR1 is LGHNT, CDR2 FRNRAP, per germline. The CDR3 DNA reads TGTGCTAGTGCCCGGGACAGACAAGAGACCCAGTACTTC. This encodes CASARDRQETQYF.

About this clonotype: With a much larger clone just one base away, this may be a read error. The gene calls are TRBV6-1 and TRBJ2-7; D possibly matches TRBD1 or TRBD2 (5 bases each). The germline gives CDR1 MNHNS, CDR2 SASEGT. The CDR3 has 16 amino acids. Between the trimmed V and J ends, which lost 5 bases and 0 bases, there was a span of 17 bases. CDR3 sequence reads: CASSPLSGLNSYEQYF. The CDR3 nucleotides are TGTGCCAGCAGTCCACTATCGGGGCTAAACTCCTACGAGCAGTACTTC.

This clonotype was seen ten or more times. The J gene is TRBJ1-1, the V gene TRBV14; D is undetermined. Germline CDR1 SGHDN, CDR2 FVKESK. V was trimmed by 2 bases and J by 1 base, leaving 5 bases between them. This CDR3 contains 13 residues. The chain's CDR3 is CASSQLRNTEAFF. The CDR3 bases are TGTGCCAGCAGCCAACTGAGGAACACTGAAGCTTTCTTT.

J is TRBJ2-1 and V is TRBV7-2; possible D gene TRBD2, 6 bases. Deletions cut 11 bases from V and 9 bases from J, with 17 bases between. This CDR3 region has 12 residues. Germline V gene lookup returns CDR1 SGHTA and CDR2 FQGNSA. CDR3 region: CAGQQSGPEQFF. The CDR3, as DNA: TGTGCCGGGCAGCAAAGCGGGCCTGAGCAGTTCTTC.

This clonotype was observed at least ten times. V is TRBV29-1 and J is TRBJ1-5; maybe TRBD1 (5 bases). From germline, CDR1 is SQVTM and CDR2 ANQGSEA. V shed 7 bases and J shed 2 bases, with 21 bases lying between them. CDR3 size: 16 residues. Here the CDR3 reads CSAPRVGTCGNQPQHF. Written as DNA, the CDR3 is TGCAGCGCCCCTAGAGTCGGGACTTGTGGCAATCAGCCCCAGCATTTT.

This clonotype was detected many times. CDR3 nucleotide sequence: TGTGCCAGCAGTCTACCTTGGACAGGGGGCTACACTGAAGCTTTCTTT. It specifies CASSLPWTGGYTEAFF. V is TRBV12-3 or TRBV12-4 and J is TRBJ1-1, with 11 positions matching TRBD1. The V and J ends lost 5 bases and 3 bases, in that order; junction bases with no gene match: 8. The CDR3 is 16 amino acids.

The chain is built from TRBV2 and TRBJ2-7, with TRBD1 as a possible D gene (5 bases). The CDR3 runs 14 residues. Trimming shortened V by 2 bases and J by 1 base, and 9 bases separated the two germline ends. Germline CDR1 and CDR2: SNHLY and FYNNEI. Here the CDR3 reads CASSETTVSYEQYF. The CDR3 coding sequence is TGTGCCAGCAGTGAAACGACAGTATCCTACGAGCAGTACTTC. The full variable domain, completed using reference TRBV2 and TRBJ2-7, is EPEVTQTPSHQVTQMGQEVILRCVPISNHLYFYWYRQILGQKVEFLVSFYNNEISEKSEIFDDQFSVERPDGSNFTLKIRSTKLEDSAMYFCASSETTVSYEQYFGPGTRLTVT.

Only a few counts were recorded for this clonotype. J is TRBJ2-1 and V is TRBV6-2 or TRBV6-3; D is ambiguous. V dropped 3 bases and J dropped 6 bases, with 12 bases sitting between them. Germline values: CDR1 MNHEY, CDR2 SVGEGT. The CDR3 runs 14 residues. CDR3: CASSYGLDPNEQFF. The DNA of the CDR3 is TGTGCCAGCAGTTATGGGCTAGACCCCAATGAGCAGTTCTTC.

The chain recombines TRBV29-1 with TRBJ2-2, with 8 bases aligning to TRBD2. This CDR3 region has 14 residues. V lost 7 bases, J lost 6 bases, and 10 bases stayed unmatched. Germline V gives CDR1 SQVTM, CDR2 ANQGSEA. CDR3 region: CSAASGLTSGELFF. CDR3 coding DNA: TGCAGCGCTGCTAGCGGGCTAACTTCCGGGGAGCTGTTTTTT.

This sequence joins TRBV29-1 and TRBJ2-3, with D perhaps matching TRBD1 (5 bases). Germline assignment: CDR1 SQVTM and CDR2 ANQGSEA. Trimming removed 5 bases at V and 0 bases at J, with 9 bases between. The CDR3 loop spans 13 amino acids. The CDR3 sequence: CSVTGTSTDTQYF. The CDR3 coding sequence is TGCAGCGTTACAGGCACTAGCACAGATACGCAGTATTTT.

This clonotype was counted many times. CDR3 amino acids: CASTRREARTLRQETQYF. The CDR3 coding sequence is TGTGCCAGCACCCGCAGGGAGGCGAGGACCTTGCGCCAAGAGACCCAGTACTTC. J is TRBJ2-5 and V is TRBV12-3 or TRBV12-4; the D gene is possibly TRBD2 (6 bases). Between the trimmed V and J ends, which lost 7 bases and 1 base, there was a span of 25 bases. The CDR3 loop spans 18 amino acids.

This clonotype was counted at least ten times. The J gene is TRBJ2-5, the V gene TRBV11-2, with 9 bases matching TRBD1. The V gene end was trimmed by 1 base and the J gene end by 5 bases; junction bases not matched to a gene: 8. CDR1 and CDR2 from the germline V gene are SGHAT and FQNNGV. This CDR3 has 16 residues. CDR3 in DNA: TGTGCCAGCAGCTTAGTCAGGGGGACAGGGCACGAGACCCAGTACTTC. Amino acids: CASSLVRGTGHETQYF.

The chain carries TRBV30 and TRBJ1-2; D uncertain. Germline-derived CDR1 and CDR2 are GTSNPN and SVGIG (reference sequence). The CDR3 runs 11 residues. Trimming took 6 bases from V and 4 from J, leaving 9 bases between them. CDR3 sequence reads: CACSASYGYTF. The CDR3 DNA is TGTGCCTGTTCGGCGAGCTATGGCTACACCTTC. The full variable domain, rest sourced from reference TRBV30 and TRBJ1-2, is SQTIHQWPATLVQPVGSPLSLECTVEGTSNPNLYWYRQAAGRGLQLLFYSVGIGQISSEVPQNLSASRPQDRQFILSSKKLLLSDSGFYLCACSASYGYTFGSGTRLTVV.

This clonotype appeared many times. The chain couples TRBV7-3 to TRBJ2-7, with 11 bases aligning to TRBD2. Germline CDR1 reads SGHTA; CDR2 reads FQGTGA. J lost 2 bases, V lost 2 bases, and 5 bases had no gene match. The CDR3 totals 16 residues. The CDR3 is CASSLWLAGGPYEQYF. The CDR3 coding sequence is TGTGCCAGCAGCTTATGGCTAGCGGGAGGCCCCTACGAGCAGTACTTC. Full variable domain (missing parts from reference TRBV7-3 and TRBJ2-7): GAGVSQTPSNKVTEKGKYVELRCDPISGHTALYWYRQSLGQGPEFLIYFQGTGAADDSGLPNDRFFAVRPEGSVSTLKIQRTERGDSAVYLCASSLWLAGGPYEQYFGPGTRLTVT.

This clonotype was counted at least ten times. The V call is TRBV2, the J call TRBJ2-7, with a weak D call TRBD2 (5 bases). CDR1 is SNHLY and CDR2 is FYNNEI in the germline V gene. Trimming left V 6 bases short and J 0 bases short, with 12 bases between. The CDR3 extends over 14 amino acids. Here the CDR3 reads CASSVLTSSYEQYF. The CDR3 DNA is TGTGCCAGCAGCGTGCTAACTAGCTCCTACGAGCAGTACTTC. Based on the CDR3 plus reference TRBV2 and TRBJ2-7, the full variable domain is EPEVTQTPSHQVTQMGQEVILRCVPISNHLYFYWYRQILGQKVEFLVSFYNNEISEKSEIFDDQFSVERPDGSNFTLKIRSTKLEDSAMYFCASSVLTSSYEQYFGPGTRLTVT.

This clonotype was detected only a few times. The chain uses TRBV29-1 and TRBJ1-1; unclear D gene. The germline CDR1 and CDR2 sequences are SQVTM and ANQGSEA. V lost 5 bases and J lost 6, with 16 bases in between. The CDR3 totals 13 residues. The CDR3 is CSVPIVGRPEAFF. CDR3 sequence (DNA): TGCAGCGTTCCAATTGTGGGAAGGCCTGAAGCTTTCTTT. Supplemented by reference TRBV29-1 and TRBJ1-1, the full variable domain reads SAVISQKPSRDICQRGTSLTIQCQVDSQVTMMFWYRQQPGQSLTLIATANQGSEATYESGFVIDKFPISRPNLTFSTLTVSNMSPEDSSIYLCSVPIVGRPEAFFGQGTRLTVV.

The CDR3 DNA follows: TGTGCCAGCAGTTTAAGCGGGAGGGCCGCCGGGGAGCTGTTTTTT. Translating gives CASSLSGRAAGELFF. The V call is TRBV12-3 or TRBV12-4, the J call TRBJ2-2, with 10 bases fitting TRBD2. The CDR3 is 15 amino acids. V was pared by 2 bases and J by 6 bases, with 3 bases of the junction left unmatched.

In this sample, this clonotype turned up many times. The chain employs TRBV20-1 and TRBJ1-5; 7 bases are a match to TRBD1. This CDR3 spans 13 amino acids. With V trimmed by 6 bases and J by 5 bases, 7 bases remained unmatched. Germline V gives CDR1 DFQATT, CDR2 SNEGSKA (reference sequence). The CDR3 region has the DNA TGCAGTGCCCGACAGGGAGGCGATCAGCCCCAGCATTTT. Protein sequence: CSARQGGDQPQHF.

This clonotype appeared many times. The CDR3 region has the DNA TGTGCCAGCAGTTTCGGGAGATCTGGTAACACTGAAGCTTTCTTT. It translates to CASSFGRSGNTEAFF. The gene calls are TRBV2 and TRBJ1-1; D uncertain. The CDR3 is made up of 15 amino acids. The V end lost 5 bases, the J end lost 2 bases, and 15 bases lay between the germline ends. From germline, CDR1 is SNHLY and CDR2 FYNNEI.

This clonotype appeared many times. The rearrangement joins TRBV7-3 to TRBJ2-5, with 8 bases aligning to TRBD2. Germline CDR1 and CDR2: SGHTA and FQGTGA. J was trimmed by 2 bases and V by 2 bases; bases with no gene match: 7. This CDR3 comprises 16 residues. CDR3 region: CASSLQSGRGQETQYF. The CDR3 nucleotides read TGTGCCAGCAGCTTACAGAGCGGGAGAGGGCAAGAGACCCAGTACTTC. Drawing the rest from reference TRBV7-3 and TRBJ2-5, the complete variable domain is GAGVSQTPSNKVTEKGKYVELRCDPISGHTALYWYRQSLGQGPEFLIYFQGTGAADDSGLPNDRFFAVRPEGSVSTLKIQRTERGDSAVYLCASSLQSGRGQETQYFGPGTRLLVL.

This clonotype was observed at least ten times. The chain joins TRBV28 to TRBJ2-2, with 9 nucleotides matching TRBD2. The V and J ends lost 1 base and 3 bases, in that order; junction bases with no gene match: 6. Looked up from germline, CDR1 is MDHEN and CDR2 is SYDVKM. The CDR3 spans 17 residues. The CDR3 loop reads CASSLSVLAGYTGELFF. CDR3 in DNA: TGTGCCAGCAGTTTATCCGTCCTAGCGGGGTACACCGGGGAGCTGTTTTTT.

This clonotype appeared many times. V is TRBV27 and J is TRBJ2-7; D is perhaps TRBD1 (6 bases). CDR1 and CDR2 (germline): MNHEY, SMNVEV (reference sequence). There are 15 residues in the CDR3. V was pared by 8 bases and J by 7 bases, with 24 bases between. The CDR3 region is CASLPKGESTREQYF. CDR3 bases: TGTGCCAGCCTCCCGAAGGGGGAATCTACTCGAGAGCAGTACTTC.

This clonotype has just a few counts. V gene TRBV5-5 combines with J gene TRBJ1-2; 12 bases line up with TRBD1. Trimming cost V 5 bases and J 2 bases; bases outside gene matches: 7. The CDR3 totals 16 residues. Germline values: CDR1 SGHKS, CDR2 YYEKEE (reference sequence). The CDR3 bases are TGTGCCAGCAGTCGAGGGGGACAGGGGGCCAACTATGGCTACACCTTC. It encodes CASSRGGQGANYGYTF.

This clonotype was recorded many times. The chain uses TRBV7-3 and TRBJ2-7; 8 nucleotides align to TRBD1. The CDR3 loop spans 13 amino acids. The V gene end was trimmed by 4 bases and the J gene end by 7 bases; junction bases not matched to a gene: 6. Germline V CDR1 and CDR2: SGHTA, FQGTGA. The DNA of the CDR3 is TGTGCCAGCAGCTCCGGACAGGGTGGGGAGCAGTACTTC. Residues: CASSSGQGGEQYF.

This clonotype has a handful of counts. The chain couples TRBV27 to TRBJ2-5, with a possible D match to TRBD2 (7 bases). The CDR3 has 14 amino acids. CDR1 is MNHEY and CDR2 is SMNVEV in the germline V gene (reference sequence). V was shortened by 7 bases and J by 9 bases, with 21 bases between the two germline ends. The CDR3 DNA reads as TGTGCCAGCAAGAGGGGGACGGGGGGAGGGGCCCAGTACTTC. Translated: CASKRGTGGGAQYF.

This clonotype was observed at least ten times. The chain couples TRBV11-3 to TRBJ2-3; D possibly matches TRBD1 or TRBD2 (5 bases each). V was pared by 4 bases and J by 13 bases, with 12 bases between. Germline CDR1 reads SGHNT; CDR2 reads YENEEA. This CDR3 has 11 residues. The CDR3 loop is CASSYRDQEYF. The CDR3 DNA reads as TGTGCCAGCAGCTACCGGGACCAGGAGTATTTT. Full variable domain (rest looked up from reference TRBV11-3 and TRBJ2-3): EAGVVQSPRYKIIEKKQPVAFWCNPISGHNTLYWYLQNLGQGPELLIRYENEEAVDDSQLPKDRFSAERLKGVDSTLKIQPAELGDSAVYLCASSYRDQEYFGPGTRLTVL.

There are many counts of this clonotype. The rearrangement uses TRBV3-1 and TRBJ1-1; 8 nucleotides line up with TRBD1. Per the germline V gene, CDR1 is LGHDT and CDR2 is YNNKEL (reference sequence). Trimming removed 2 bases from V and 3 bases from J; junction bases left unmatched: 5. This CDR3 is 15 amino acids long. CDR3 DNA sequence: TGTGCCAGCAGCCAATATGGGACAGGAGACACTGAAGCTTTCTTT. This translates into CASSQYGTGDTEAFF.

In this sample, this clonotype turned up a few times. A read error is possible here, since a much larger clone lies one base away. The chain uses TRBV7-9 and TRBJ2-1; no reliable D call. The CDR3 consists of 12 residues. The germline V gene encodes CDR1 SEHNR and CDR2 FQNEAQ (reference sequence). CDR3 DNA sequence: TGTACCAGCAGCCCCGGAGTCGGTGAGCAGTTCTTC. This sequence encodes CTSSPGVGEQFF.

This clonotype was seen at least ten times. The J gene is TRBJ2-7, the V gene TRBV28; TRBD1 is a possible D gene (6 bases). The CDR3 runs to 15 residues. Germline values: CDR1 MDHEN, CDR2 SYDVKM. V was clipped by 2 bases and J by 0 bases, with 11 bases between them. In DNA, the CDR3 is TGTGCCAGCAGTTTACGGACAGAGAGCTCCTACGAGCAGTACTTC. Its translation is CASSLRTESSYEQYF.